These 22 T cell receptor beta chains were all obtained from the same sample, sequenced in a study of tumor-infiltrating lymphocytes in primary liver carcinoma. RNA and DNA were co-extracted from approximately 20-30 mg of unsorted bulk tissue. TCR beta cDNA was prepared out of roughly 520 ng total RNA by means of a constant-region primer. Three nested multiplex PCR rounds, a slightly modified ARM-PCR, produced the libraries for TCR beta. It was with TRBV1-TRBV30 forward primers and a C-beta reverse primer that the first two PCR rounds were run, at 10 cycles each. TCRdb re-derived calls from the multiplex PCR reads in MiXCR, one entry per CDR3 protein. This sample has nearly 50,000 distinct CDR3 sequences, with over 65% found just once. Sample: liver tumor tissue from sampling region 3. Documented subset: tumor region T3, left-lateral pole. Receptors originate from a man in his forties with primary liver carcinoma and hepatitis B virus infection.

This clonotype appeared many times. The gene calls are TRBV30 and TRBJ2-3; no clear D gene. With 2 bases removed from V and 0 bases from J, the gap between germline ends came to 12 bases. CDR3 length: 15 amino acids. The germline V gene encodes CDR1 GTSNPN and CDR2 SVGIG (reference sequence). The CDR3 bases are TGTGCCTGGAGTTTAAGGTTATCTAGCACAGATACGCAGTATTTT. Its protein product is CAWSLRLSSTDTQYF.

The J gene is TRBJ1-5, the V gene TRBV13, with TRBD1 identical over 9 bases. Germline V gives CDR1 PRHDT, CDR2 FYEKMQ (reference sequence). This CDR3 contains 18 residues. CDR3 DNA: TGTATCAGCAGCTTAAACCCCCCTACAGGGGGCGACGATCAGCCCCAGCATTTT. It codes for CISSLNPPTGGDDQPQHF.

V usage is TRBV7-9 and J usage is TRBJ2-7; perhaps TRBD1 as D (6 bases). The ends were cut back, 1 base at V and 13 bases at J, with 14 bases in the middle. The CDR3 extends over 12 amino acids. Germline V gives CDR1 SEHNR, CDR2 FQNEAQ (reference sequence). CDR3 loop: CASSLVGGDHYF. In nucleotides, the CDR3 is TGTGCCAGCAGCTTAGTAGGGGGAGATCATTACTTC.

The chain couples TRBV4-2 to TRBJ2-7; 7 nucleotides match TRBD2. Germline values: CDR1 LGHNA, CDR2 YNFKEQ. The CDR3 loop spans 18 amino acids. The ends lost 1 base at V and 7 bases at J; junction bases unmatched: 19. CDR3 in DNA: TGTGCCAGCAGCCAAGGGGCGGTTTTGGGGGGAGCGGGGTATGAGCAGTACTTC. This encodes CASSQGAVLGGAGYEQYF.

This clonotype has ten or more counts. The V call is TRBV6-5, the J call TRBJ2-3, with 10 bases matching TRBD1. The CDR3 sequence is 14 residues long. V gave up 2 bases and J gave up 12 bases; unmatched junction bases: 8. Germline CDR1 MNHEY, CDR2 SVGAGI. CDR3 DNA: TGTGCCAGCAGTTACGGGGTAGGGACAGGGGCCCAGTATTTT. As protein: CASSYGVGTGAQYF.

The sample holds many counts of this clonotype. V usage is TRBV12-3 or TRBV12-4 and J usage is TRBJ1-5; 8 bases are a match to TRBD1. V gave up 4 bases and J gave up 6 bases; unmatched junction bases: 5. This CDR3 region has 14 residues. CDR3 amino acids: CASSWTGLSQPQHF. CDR3 bases: TGTGCCAGCAGTTGGACAGGGCTTAGTCAGCCCCAGCATTTT.

Details on this clonotype: One end of the junction does not line up with germline, which may come from a read error. This chain joins TRBV6-1 and TRBJ2-2; D might be TRBD2 (5 bases). The CDR3 runs 13 residues. The germline gives CDR1 MNHNS, CDR2 SASEGT. The CDR3, as DNA: TGTGCCGGCAATGCTAGCCCCGCCGGGGAGTTGTTTTTT. The encoded protein is CAGNASPAGELFF.

With respect to this clonotype: Here the CDR3 omits its conserved ending phenylalanine or tryptophan, so a read error is the likely source. The chain recombines TRBV6-1 with TRBJ1-6; no clear D gene. The CDR3 has 14 amino acids. Germline values: CDR1 MNHNS, CDR2 SASEGT. The germline V and J ends were trimmed by 8 bases and 7 bases, with 15 bases remaining between them. This chain's CDR3 is CASGQASGNSPLHY. For the CDR3, the DNA is TGTGCCAGCGGTCAGGCGTCTGGGAATTCACCCCTCCACTAT.

As to this clonotype: Sequence at one end of the junction differs from germline and may be a read error. The gene calls are TRBV6-1 and TRBJ1-1; D is unresolved. The CDR3 spans 14 residues. CDR1 is MNHNS and CDR2 is SASEGT in the germline V gene. The CDR3 DNA sequence: TGTGCCTGCAGTGAACATCCGATTGGCACTGAAGCTTTCTTT. This encodes CACSEHPIGTEAFF.

This clonotype was seen a single time. V is TRBV11-2 and J is TRBJ1-1, with a tentative D call TRBD1 (6 bases). This CDR3 is built from 17 residues. Germline CDR1 is SGHAT and CDR2 is FQNNGV. Trimming took off 5 bases at V and 5 bases at J, with 24 bases between the two ends. The CDR3: CASSRMGGHGYGTEAFF. Here the CDR3 DNA reads TGTGCCAGCAGCCGAATGGGGGGACATGGGTACGGTACTGAAGCTTTCTTT.

Turning to this clonotype: At one of its ends the junction is not consistent with the germline gene, which may arise from a read error. This chain connects TRBV4-1 to TRBJ2-7; D possibly matches TRBD1 or TRBD2 (5 bases each). There are 14 residues in the CDR3. The germline V gene encodes CDR1 MGHRA and CDR2 YSYEKL. DNA for the CDR3: TGTGCCAGCAGCCAAGAGGGGCATACCTACGAGCAGTACTTC. Translating gives CASSQEGHTYEQYF.

As to this clonotype: Given the absence of the conserved phenylalanine or tryptophan at the CDR3 end, a read error is likely. The DNA is omitted, as the CDR3 cannot be located on it reliably, and the CDR3 follows TCRdb's listing. The chain combines TRBV4-1 with TRBJ2-1; the table's D call TRBD2 went unverified against the DNA. CDR1 and CDR2 from the germline V gene are MGHRA and YSYEKL. The CDR3 spans 12 residues, counting both ends. This CDR3 reads CASSQAGGEEFV.

To note about this clonotype: The junction and the germline gene differ at one end; a read error may be behind it. The chain combines TRBV4-1 with TRBJ2-7; 14 positions match TRBD2. The CDR3 is 15 amino acids. Per germline, CDR1 MGHRA and CDR2 YSYEKL. The CDR3 bases are TGCGCCAGCAGCCCGACTAGCGGGAGGGCGGTCGGGCAGTACTTT. Translated, it gives CASSPTSGRAVGQYF.

Points on this clonotype: The conserved closing phenylalanine or tryptophan is absent in this CDR3, likely reflecting a read error. V and J are TRBV6-9 and TRBJ2-3; 9 bases fit TRBD1. The V and J ends lost 3 bases and 4 bases, in that order; junction bases with no gene match: 8. The CDR3 totals 16 residues. The germline gives CDR1 MNHGY, CDR2 SVAAGI. The CDR3 DNA reads as TGTGCCAGCAGTTACCCGAACAGGGGGCGAGCAGATACGCAGTATTTG. It codes for CASSYPNRGRADTQYL.

Of note for this clonotype: A much larger clone is a single base away; this may be a read error. This sequence joins TRBV28 and TRBJ2-3, with D possibly TRBD2 on 5 matching bases. The germline V gene has CDR1 MDHEN and CDR2 SYDVKM. Trimming stripped 5 bases from V and 4 bases from J, with 16 bases between. The CDR3 is made up of 15 amino acids. The CDR3 here is CASSLRVGSADTQYF. The CDR3, as DNA: TGTGCCAGCAGTCTGCGGGTAGGGAGCGCAGATACGCAGTATTTT. The entire variable domain, with the rest obtained from reference TRBV28 and TRBJ2-3, is as follows: DVKVTQSSRYLVKRTGEKVFLECVQDMDHENMFWYRQDPGLGLRLIYFSYDVKMKEKGDIPEGYSVSREKKERFSLILESASTNQTSMYLCASSLRVGSADTQYFGPGTRLTVL.

This clonotype has only a few counts. With a much larger clone just one base away, this may be a read error. The chain is built from TRBV29-1 and TRBJ1-3; D remains unclear. Germline V gives CDR1 SQVTM, CDR2 ANQGSEA. CDR3 size: 12 residues. V gave up 6 bases and J gave up 5 bases, with 11 bases separating them. The CDR3 DNA reads as TGCAGCGTCTGGGCAGAAAGAAACACCATATATTTT. Residues: CSVWAERNTIYF.

This clonotype was counted many times. This chain links TRBV6-2 or TRBV6-3 with TRBJ1-1, with 7 positions matching TRBD1. CDR3 length equals 14 residues. Germline lookup yields CDR1 MNHEY and CDR2 SVGEGT. Unmatched junction bases numbered 9, after V lost 5 bases and J lost 6 bases. The CDR3 nucleotides are TGTGCCAGCAGTCCCCAGGGGGGTATCTCTGAAGCTTTCTTT. Translating gives CASSPQGGISEAFF.

On this clonotype itself: Possible read error: a much larger clone is one base away. The chain employs TRBV28 and TRBJ1-2; 7 positions agree with TRBD1. This CDR3 has 13 residues. CDR1 and CDR2 (germline): MDHEN, SYDVKM. CDR3 sequence reads: CVSSEGANYGYTF. As DNA, the CDR3 is TGTGTCAGCAGTGAGGGGGCAAACTATGGCTACACCTTC.

On this clonotype itself: A read error may account for a junction end that differs from germline. The V and J genes are TRBV4-1 and TRBJ2-3; D gene ambiguous. The CDR3 extends over 16 amino acids. CDR1 is MGHRA and CDR2 is YSYEKL in the germline V gene. The CDR3 spells CTSSHVKMYGADTQYF. DNA for the CDR3: TGCACCAGCAGCCATGTCAAAATGTATGGGGCAGATACGCAGTATTTT.

To note about this clonotype: Given a much more abundant clone one base away, this may be a read error. The CDR3 region has the DNA TGTGCCAGCAGTCCGGGACAGGGGAGAGAGGCCCAGTACTTC. Translated: CASSPGQGREAQYF. The V call is TRBV28, the J call TRBJ2-5; 10 positions agree with TRBD1. CDR3 length equals 14 residues. Germline CDR1 reads MDHEN; CDR2 reads SYDVKM.

Turning to this clonotype: Germline is not matched at one junction end, which may reflect a read error. The V and J genes are TRBV14 and TRBJ2-1, with 8 bases lining up with TRBD2. The CDR3 is 20 amino acids. From germline, CDR1 is SGHDN and CDR2 FVKESK. CDR3 DNA sequence: TGTGCAAGCAGCCAAGACACCGGGTCAGGTCAGAGTCAGCGGGGGTATGAGCAGTTCTTC. Translated, it gives CASSQDTGSGQSQRGYEQFF. Filled out from reference TRBV14 and TRBJ2-1, the complete variable domain reads EAGVTQFPSHSVIEKGQTVTLRCDPISGHDNLYWYRRVMGKEIKFLLHFVKESKQDESGMPNNRFLAERTGGTYSTLKVQPAELEDSGVYFCASSQDTGSGQSQRGYEQFFGPGTRLTVL.

About this clonotype itself: A much larger clone lies one base from this, so it may be a read error. The chain has TRBV7-9 and TRBJ2-1; TRBD2 is a possible D gene (5 bases). The CDR3 is 13 residues long. Germline CDR1 is SEHNR and CDR2 is FQNEAQ (reference sequence). CDR3 amino acids: CAISGGVYNEQFF. Written as DNA, the CDR3 is TGTGCCATCAGCGGTGGGGTCTACAATGAGCAGTTCTTC.